A selection of T cell receptor beta chains follows, all from one sample in a study of blood T cell repertoires in COVID-19. TCRdb's copy holds only in-frame clones and misses some; the assay was immunoSEQ multiplex PCR. The repertoire includes roughly 230,000 clones, nearly 90% of them detected once, and about 4.6% sits in the top ten. The sequencing input was peripheral blood. These receptor sequences come from a woman between 35 and 50 years old who had recovered from COVID-19. Each CDR3 is given with its conserved first and last residue. Fields, in order: V gene, D gene, clone size, J gene, CDR3 DNA, CDR3 protein. A D gene is named only where the DNA matches it firmly. Clone size is not always given. Where it is, it says once, few, many or a class for expanded clones.

V: TRBV4-3; D: -; size: -; J: TRBJ2-1; DNA: TGCGCCAGCAGCCAAGAAGGCGGGAATGAGCAGTTCTTC; CDR3: CASSQEGGNEQFF
V: TRBV2; D: -; size: -; J: TRBJ1-4; DNA: TGTGCCAGCAGTGACCTCGAGGGAAGGGCCGATCTGTCTGAAAAACTGTTTTTT; CDR3: CASSDLEGRADLSEKLFF
V: TRBV27; D: TRBD1; size: -; J: TRBJ1-3; DNA: TGTGCCAGCAGGGGACAGGGAGGAAACACCATATATTTT; CDR3: CASRGQGGNTIYF
V: TRBV19; D: -; size: -; J: TRBJ1-1; DNA: TGTGCCAGTACTCCTTTGAGGGAGAACACTGAAGCTTTCTTT; CDR3: CASTPLRENTEAFF
V: TRBV25-1; D: TRBD1; size: -; J: TRBJ1-3; DNA: TGTGCCAGCAGTAAGGACAGGACCCCCTCTGGAAACACCATATATTTT; CDR3: CASSKDRTPSGNTIYF
V: TRBV28; D: TRBD1; size: -; J: TRBJ1-5; DNA: TGTGCCAGCTACAATCCGGGACAGATCAATCAGCCCCAGCATTTT; CDR3: CASYNPGQINQPQHF
V: TRBV3-1/TRBV3-2; D: -; size: -; J: TRBJ2-3; DNA: TGTGCCAGCAGCCACGCGCGGGGTACTAGCACAGATACGCAGTATTTT; CDR3: CASSHARGTSTDTQYF
V: TRBV5-1; D: TRBD1; size: -; J: TRBJ2-2; DNA: TGCGCCAGCCACGGACAGGACACCGAGGAGCTGTTTTTT; CDR3: CASHGQDTEELFF
V: TRBV19; D: TRBD2; size: -; J: TRBJ2-7; DNA: TGTGCCACCCACCCTCTCGGCGGGGGTACCTACGAGCAGTACTTC; CDR3: CATHPLGGGTYEQYF
V: TRBV19; D: -; size: -; J: TRBJ2-5; DNA: TGTGCCAGTAGCTCCGGGACAGGGGTTTTTGCGGGGTCGCGGGAGGGACAAGAGACCCAGTACTTC; CDR3: CASSSGTGVFAGSREGQETQYF
V: TRBV3-1/TRBV3-2; D: TRBD1; size: -; J: TRBJ1-1; DNA: TGTGCCAGCAGCTACAATACCGGGACAGGACTCGGTAGGAACACTGAAGCTTTCTTT; CDR3: CASSYNTGTGLGRNTEAFF
V: TRBV5-1; D: -; size: -; J: TRBJ2-3; DNA: TGCGCCAGCAGCTTTTATCCCACAGATACGCAGTATTTT; CDR3: CASSFYPTDTQYF
V: TRBV19; D: TRBD1; size: -; J: TRBJ1-1; DNA: TGTGCCAGTCCCGGGACAGGGGGCGCGGACACTGAAGCTTTCTTT; CDR3: CASPGTGGADTEAFF
V: TRBV28; D: TRBD1; size: once; J: TRBJ1-2; DNA: TGTGCCAGCAGTACCCAGACAGGGGCCGGAGGCTACACCTTC; CDR3: CASSTQTGAGGYTF
V: TRBV5-1; D: -; size: -; J: TRBJ2-1; DNA: TGCGCCAGCAGCTTGGCCGGGAGTTCTTACTACAATGAGCAGTTCTTC; CDR3: CASSLAGSSYYNEQFF
V: TRBV2; D: TRBD2; size: -; J: TRBJ2-5; DNA: TGTGCCAGCAATCTAGCGGGAGGGTTAGAGACCCAGTACTTC; CDR3: CASNLAGGLETQYF
V: TRBV11-3; D: TRBD2; size: -; J: TRBJ2-4; DNA: TGTGCCAGCAGCTTCCCTAGCGGAGCCAAAAACATTCAGTACTTC; CDR3: CASSFPSGAKNIQYF
V: TRBV6-2/TRBV6-3; D: TRBD1; size: -; J: TRBJ2-6; DNA: TGTGCCAGCAGTACAGACAGGGAAGACCCTGGGGCCAACGTCCTGACTTTC; CDR3: CASSTDREDPGANVLTF
V: TRBV7-9; D: -; size: -; J: TRBJ1-5; DNA: TGTGCCAGCAGCTTAGGCCAGATTAATCAGCCCCAGCATTTT; CDR3: CASSLGQINQPQHF
V: TRBV12-3/TRBV12-4; D: -; size: -; J: TRBJ2-2; DNA: TGTGCCAGCAGATCAACGGGGTTCGGGGAGCTGTTTTTT; CDR3: CASRSTGFGELFF
V: TRBV5-3; D: TRBD1; size: -; J: TRBJ1-2; DNA: TGTGCCAGAAGCACAGGACGGGACAGGGGCCTAGGGCGCTACACCTTC; CDR3: CARSTGRDRGLGRYTF
V: TRBV2; D: -; size: once; J: TRBJ1-2; DNA: TGTGCCAGCAGTGCGGTGAACTATGGCTACACCTTC; CDR3: CASSAVNYGYTF
V: TRBV7-9; D: -; size: -; J: TRBJ1-1; DNA: TGTGCCAGCAGGGGCCTCGGGGGAGGCACTGAAGCTTTCTTT; CDR3: CASRGLGGGTEAFF
V: TRBV9; D: -; size: -; J: TRBJ2-1; DNA: TGTGCCAGCAGCAATACGGGGTACAATGAGCAGTTCTTC; CDR3: CASSNTGYNEQFF
V: TRBV7-2; D: TRBD2; size: -; J: TRBJ2-3; DNA: TGTGCCAGCAGAGAGGGACTACAAATGAGTGGTACGCAGTATTTT; CDR3: CASREGLQMSGTQYF
V: TRBV10-3; D: -; size: -; J: TRBJ1-6; DNA: TGTGCCATCAGTGACAACCAGGGATCCTATAATTCACCCCTCCACTTT; CDR3: CAISDNQGSYNSPLHF
V: TRBV5-4; D: TRBD2; size: -; J: TRBJ2-3; DNA: TGTGCCAGCAGCCTAGGGACTAGCGGGGGGGAAACGCAGTATTTT; CDR3: CASSLGTSGGETQYF
V: TRBV7-9; D: -; size: -; J: TRBJ2-7; DNA: TGTGCCAGCAGCCCTGGCAGGGCGCACGAGCAGTACTTC; CDR3: CASSPGRAHEQYF